One T cell receptor (beta chain) is described in this entry. Germline lookup yields CDR1 SQVTM and CDR2 ANQGSEA. V dropped 4 bases and J dropped 2 bases, with 29 bases sitting between them. This CDR3 has 19 residues. The PCR was carried out with 60 Vbeta primers and 13 Jbeta primers. The data were produced by immunoSEQ multiplex PCR, yet TCRdb's version contains in-frame clones alone and is incomplete. The sample has about 120,000 clones, roughly 63% seen once. The source of the sample is a study of cytomegalovirus exposure and HLA in healthy donors. The chain combines TRBV29-1 with TRBJ1-2; a weak D match, TRBD1 (6 bases). The TCR comes from a man aged 25 to 40 in good health and CMV-seropositive. The sample taken for sequencing was PBMCs. In DNA, the CDR3 is TGCAGCGTTGGACAAGTAGGTACCGACGCAGGGGACGAAAACTATGGCTACACCTTC. This codes for CSVGQVGTDAGDENYGYTF.